Sequencing of this TCR beta chain was carried out in a study of cytomegalovirus exposure and HLA in healthy donors. Study results and limitations: Certain sequence variants were highly shared and formed a cluster, and this cluster was likely a sequencing artifact. V- and J-gene trimming in TCR beta was tied to a missense DCLRE1C variant by an analysis performed later.

Turning to this clone: The antigen is undetermined.

Looked up from germline, CDR1 is MNHEY and CDR2 is SMNVEV (reference sequence). This CDR3 has 14 amino acids. The V gene end was trimmed by 4 bases and the J gene end by 7 bases; junction bases not matched to a gene: 4. Researchers ran the PCR with 60 Vbeta and 13 Jbeta primers. This table comes from immunoSEQ multiplex PCR, and its TCRdb copy is limited to in-frame clones, with some not included. The table records 75,000 to 95,000 clones, more than 60% of them present only once. Unrecorded for this donor was the CMV serostatus. This chain joins TRBV27 and TRBJ1-6; 7 bases are shared with TRBD1. The TCR sequence derives from a human donor in good health. The sequenced sample consisted of PBMCs. The CDR3, as DNA: TGTGCCAGCAGTTGGGACAGAGGAAATTCACCCCTCCACTTT. Encoded protein: CASSWDRGNSPLHF.